The next 10 T cell receptor beta chains were all read from a single sample in a study of T cell responses to AZD1222 COVID-19 vaccine. The data were produced by immunoSEQ multiplex PCR, yet TCRdb's version contains in-frame clones alone and is incomplete. The table includes more than 140,000 clones, about 87% detected once. Specimen: peripheral blood, collected on day 0 of AZD1222 vaccination. These receptors all stem from an adult in good health.

This chain links TRBV27 with TRBJ2-5, with 10 positions matching TRBD2. Per germline, CDR1 MNHEY and CDR2 SMNVEV (reference sequence). The CDR3 length is 16 residues. Trimming at V came to 5 bases and at J to 4 bases, leaving 10 bases not matched to a gene. CDR3 sequence (DNA): TGTGCCAGCAGTCTAACTAGCGGGGAACGGATAGAGACCCAGTACTTC. Protein: CASSLTSGERIETQYF.

This clone has more than one count but fewer than ten. The chain has TRBV6-5 and TRBJ1-1; 9 nucleotides match TRBD1. There are 12 residues in the CDR3. The germline CDR1 and CDR2 sequences are MNHEY and SVGAGI. V was clipped by 6 bases and J by 6 bases; unmatched bases: 2. The CDR3 loop is CASRRTGAEAFF. The CDR3 DNA sequence: TGTGCCAGCAGGAGGACAGGGGCTGAAGCTTTCTTT.

The chain employs TRBV28 and TRBJ2-2; D gene uncertain. V was clipped by 6 bases and J by 0 bases, with 5 bases between them. Germline V gene sequence: CDR1 MDHEN, CDR2 SYDVKM. The CDR3 length is 13 residues. Here the CDR3 reads CASRNPNTGELFF. In DNA form, the CDR3 reads TGTGCCAGCAGGAACCCGAACACCGGGGAGCTGTTTTTT.

V and J are TRBV9 and TRBJ2-7; D remains unclear. The CDR3 has 15 amino acids. V was trimmed by 4 bases and J by 0 bases, leaving 14 bases between them. Germline-derived CDR1 and CDR2 are SGDLS and YYNGEE. The CDR3 sequence: CASSPQPVSSYEQYF. The CDR3 region has the DNA TGTGCCAGCAGCCCTCAACCGGTAAGCTCCTACGAGCAGTACTTC.

Remarks on this clone: Other DNA sequences from this sample encode an identical CDR3 as well. The rearrangement joins TRBV9 to TRBJ2-2; the D is unclear. V was shortened by 0 bases and J by 0 bases, with 3 bases between the two germline ends. Germline V gene lookup returns CDR1 SGDLS and CDR2 YYNGEE. The CDR3 consists of 14 residues. The CDR3: CASSVAANTGELFF. The CDR3 region has the DNA TGTGCCAGCAGCGTAGCCGCGAACACCGGGGAGCTGTTTTTT.

The chain uses TRBV5-4 and TRBJ2-7, with D possibly matching TRBD2 (6 bases). Trimming took off 5 bases at V and 1 base at J, with 13 bases between the two ends. CDR1 and CDR2 from the germline V gene are SGHNT and YYREEE (reference sequence). This CDR3 spans 14 amino acids. The CDR3 bases are TGTGCCAGCAGGCCGGGACTCCCTTCCTACGAGCAGTACTTC. Translating it yields CASRPGLPSYEQYF.

V usage is TRBV27 and J usage is TRBJ2-1; 9 nucleotides agree with TRBD2. Trimming took 5 bases from V and 3 from J; bases not matched to a gene: 23. The CDR3 consists of 21 residues. Germline lookup yields CDR1 MNHEY and CDR2 SMNVEV (reference sequence). CDR3 amino acids: CASSRKPKTSGAEPYYNEQFF. The CDR3 DNA follows: TGTGCCAGCAGTCGTAAGCCCAAGACTAGCGGAGCCGAGCCCTACTACAATGAGCAGTTCTTC.

The chain links TRBV28 to TRBJ1-2, with D maybe TRBD1 (6 bases). Germline V lookup: CDR1 MDHEN, CDR2 SYDVKM. V was trimmed by 5 bases and J by 1 base, leaving 11 bases between them. CDR3 size: 14 residues. The CDR3 DNA follows: TGTGCCAGCAGTCTTGGACAGTTTAACTATGGCTACACCTTC. Its translation is CASSLGQFNYGYTF.

CDR3 amino acids: CASSQNIYEQYF. CDR3 sequence (DNA): TGTGCCAGCAGCCAGAACATCTACGAGCAGTACTTC. This chain links TRBV14 with TRBJ2-7; unclear D gene. V dropped 3 bases and J dropped 3 bases, with 6 bases sitting between them. Germline lookup yields CDR1 SGHDN and CDR2 FVKESK. CDR3 length equals 12 residues. Complete variable domain (other parts from reference TRBV14 and TRBJ2-7): EAGVTQFPSHSVIEKGQTVTLRCDPISGHDNLYWYRRVMGKEIKFLLHFVKESKQDESGMPNNRFLAERTGGTYSTLKVQPAELEDSGVYFCASSQNIYEQYFGPGTRLTVT.

The chain has TRBV21-1 and TRBJ2-7; no check of the table's D call, TRBD2, against the DNA was made. TRBV21-1 is tagged as a pseudogene. CDR3 length: 17 residues. CDR3 sequence reads: CASSKLLAGEVSYEQYF. The CDR3 DNA is TGTGCCAGCAGCAAACTCCTAGCGGGAGAGGTTTCCTACGAGCAGTACTTC.